The sequence of this TCR beta chain was determined in a study of OX40 agonist ivuxolimab in advanced cancers. Study information: Patients were dosed intravenously with ivuxolimab at 0.01 to 10 mg/kg every 2 weeks. Study results and limitations: Expanded clones were, on average, more numerous among CD8+ T cells than CD4+. At 0.1 to 3.0 mg/kg and by week 6, CD4+ and CD8+ T cells in the blood had expanded clonally. Among expanded peripheral T cells, antigen specificity went undetermined.

In this sample, this clone turned up a few times. What it binds is unknown. Germline values: CDR1 SGHTA, CDR2 FQGNSA. The CDR3 runs to 14 residues. Trimming removed 4 bases at V and 2 bases at J, with 12 bases between. The method was immunoSEQ multiplex PCR; TCRdb's version includes in-frame clones alone and lacks a portion of them. The repertoire holds 45,000 to 75,000 clones, around 79% seen once, with 1.2% in the top ten. The origin of this receptor is an adult with an advanced solid tumor such as melanoma, head and neck, liver or kidney cancer. The V call is TRBV7-2, the J call TRBJ2-7; D perhaps matches TRBD2 (5 bases). Here the sequenced sample was CD4+ or CD8+ T cells sorted from blood, taken in a trial of the OX40 agonist ivuxolimab. The DNA of the CDR3 is TGTGCCAGCAGCTCGACTAACTGGGCCTACGAGCAGTACTTC. Its translation is CASSSTNWAYEQYF.